The 24 T cell receptor beta chains in this list originate from one sample, sequenced in a study of CD8 T cells in ankylosing spondylitis. A single record per CDR3 protein comes from TCRdb applying MiXCR to the 5' RACE reads. Of about 220,000 distinct CDR3 sequences in the sample, about 16% were seen once. These receptors' antigens are unknown. Overall study results and limits: What seemed typical of ankylosing spondylitis blood was a TCR beta motif built from eight highly homologous variants.

The sequencing sample was made of blood, either unsorted or a sorted T cell fraction (not recorded which). The origin of the receptors is a male donor with ankylosing spondylitis.

The chain employs TRBV4-2 and TRBJ2-2; the D is unclear. CDR3 length: 15 amino acids. CDR1 is LGHNA and CDR2 is YNFKEQ in the germline V gene. V was cut by 0 bases and J by 4 bases, with 9 bases left in between. The CDR3 spells CASSQDSSSTGELFF. CDR3 coding DNA: TGTGCCAGCAGCCAAGATAGTAGCAGCACCGGGGAGCTGTTTTTT.

This chain connects TRBV15 to TRBJ1-6; D is unclear. Germline V gives CDR1 LNHNV, CDR2 YYDKDF (reference sequence). Trimming removed 1 base at V and 5 bases at J, with 12 bases between. The CDR3 extends over 16 amino acids. CDR3 in DNA: TGTGCCACCAGCAGAGCGGTTTGGCAGGATAATTCACCCCTCCACTTT. It is translated as CATSRAVWQDNSPLHF.

V gene TRBV27 combines with J gene TRBJ2-7; the match to TRBD1 covers 7 bases. The CDR3 is made up of 16 amino acids. Germline CDR1 and CDR2: MNHEY and SMNVEV (reference sequence). J was trimmed by 4 bases and V by 6 bases; bases with no gene match: 15. CDR3 nucleotides: TGTGCCAGCAGCTCCGAACGCCGGGACAGACTTTACGAGCAGTACTTC. It is translated as CASSSERRDRLYEQYF.

This chain uses TRBV6-2 or TRBV6-3 with TRBJ2-2; a possible D gene is TRBD2 (6 bases). This CDR3 region has 15 residues. CDR1 is MNHEY and CDR2 is SVGEGT in the germline V gene. V was clipped by 2 bases and J by 4 bases, with 11 bases between them. The CDR3, as DNA: TGTGCCAGCAGTTACGGGGGGATTGCCACCGGGGAGCTGTTTTTT. It yields the protein CASSYGGIATGELFF.

CDR3 in DNA: TGTGCCAGCAGCCTCGGGGATGAGAACGAGCAGTACTTC. This translates into CASSLGDENEQYF. The rearrangement uses TRBV14 and TRBJ2-7; D perhaps matches TRBD2 (5 bases). CDR3 length: 13 amino acids. CDR1 is SGHDN, CDR2 FVKESK, per germline. V was shortened by 4 bases and J by 5 bases, with 12 bases between the two germline ends.

This chain joins TRBV28 and TRBJ2-7; a possible D gene is TRBD1 (6 bases). Germline V gives CDR1 MDHEN, CDR2 SYDVKM. This CDR3 spans 13 amino acids. Trimming removed 8 bases from V and 1 base from J, with 12 bases in between. Here the CDR3 reads CASLQDRSYEQYF. The CDR3 coding sequence is TGTGCCAGCCTCCAGGACAGATCCTACGAGCAGTACTTC.

This clonotype was counted between two and nine times. The V gene is TRBV3-1, the J gene TRBJ2-2; D gene ambiguous. This CDR3 contains 14 residues. Trimming stripped 1 base from V and 6 bases from J, with 9 bases between. Germline CDR1 reads LGHDT; CDR2 reads YNNKEL (reference sequence). In DNA, the CDR3 is TGTGCCAGCAGCCAAGCTCCGGAGTCCGGGGAGCTGTTTTTT. Translating gives CASSQAPESGELFF.

The V and J genes are TRBV7-6 and TRBJ2-3; D is perhaps TRBD2 (6 bases). V was shortened by 3 bases and J by 4 bases, with 17 bases between the two germline ends. Germline V CDR1 and CDR2: SGHVS, FNYEAQ. The CDR3 runs 16 residues. The CDR3 is CASSFSPAGRADTQYF. The CDR3 nucleotides read TGTGCCAGCAGCTTCAGCCCGGCGGGGCGGGCAGATACGCAGTATTTT.

This clonotype was seen only a few times. This chain uses TRBV6-5 with TRBJ2-7; 10 bases line up with TRBD2. J lost 5 bases, V lost 0 bases, and 7 bases had no gene match. The length of the CDR3 is 16 residues. Germline CDR1 and CDR2: MNHEY and SVGAGI. CDR3 in DNA: TGTGCCAGCAGTTACTCGGCGCTAGCGGGAGCAGACGAGCAGTACTTC. Its protein is CASSYSALAGADEQYF.

The chain couples TRBV7-9 to TRBJ1-5; tentative D call: TRBD1 (5 bases). Deletions cut 10 bases from V and 2 bases from J, with 15 bases between. In germline, CDR1 is SEHNR, CDR2 FQNEAQ (reference sequence). The length of the CDR3 is 14 residues. CDR3 loop: CATTQGEGNQPQHF. CDR3 DNA: TGTGCCACCACTCAAGGGGAGGGCAATCAGCCCCAGCATTTT.

The rearrangement links TRBV11-1 to TRBJ2-5; TRBD1 agrees at 9 bases. Trimming removed 3 bases from V and 0 bases from J; junction bases left unmatched: 5. CDR1 and CDR2 (germline): SGHAT, FQDESV (reference sequence). The CDR3 covers 16 residues. The CDR3 here is CASSFRGQGYQETQYF. The DNA of the CDR3 is TGTGCCAGCAGCTTTCGAGGACAGGGGTACCAAGAGACCCAGTACTTC.

This clonotype was counted ten times or more. The V call is TRBV29-1, the J call TRBJ2-3, with D tentatively TRBD1 (5 bases). Germline values: CDR1 SQVTM, CDR2 ANQGSEA. V was cut by 4 bases and J by 11 bases, with 13 bases left in between. The CDR3 totals 11 residues. The CDR3 DNA sequence: TGCAGCGTTGGTAGCCCGACAGAGCAGTATTTT. It is translated as CSVGSPTEQYF.

This clonotype was seen a few times. The chain combines TRBV4-3 with TRBJ2-7; the D is unclear. Per germline, CDR1 LGHNA and CDR2 YSLEER. Trimming took off 0 bases at V and 3 bases at J, with 18 bases between the two ends. This CDR3 comprises 17 residues. The CDR3 DNA reads TGCGCCAGCAGCCAAGATCATGGAGACCCGGCCCACTACGAGCAGTACTTC. This encodes CASSQDHGDPAHYEQYF.

The gene calls are TRBV28 and TRBJ1-1; D ambiguous. Germline lookup yields CDR1 MDHEN and CDR2 SYDVKM. V gave up 1 base and J gave up 2 bases, with 5 bases separating them. This CDR3 spans 13 amino acids. This CDR3 reads CASSLFPNTEAFF. Written as DNA, the CDR3 is TGTGCCAGCAGTTTATTCCCCAACACTGAAGCTTTCTTT.

The chain has TRBV12-3 or TRBV12-4 and TRBJ2-3; D ambiguous. Trimming left V 5 bases short and J 1 base short, with 13 bases between. The CDR3 is 15 amino acids. In nucleotides, the CDR3 is TGTGCCAGCAGTGACTGGGTGGACGGCACAGATACGCAGTATTTT. Translated, it gives CASSDWVDGTDTQYF.

The table lists this clonotype with a few counts. This chain uses TRBV20-1 with TRBJ2-2; TRBD2 matches 8 bases. This CDR3 has 17 residues. After removal of 0 bases from V and 3 bases from J, the junction contained 9 bases not matched to a gene. Germline-derived CDR1 and CDR2 are DFQATT and SNEGSKA (reference sequence). For the CDR3, the DNA is TGCAGTGCTAGAGATAGAGGGGCTAGCGGGTACACCGGGGAGCTGTTTTTT. It codes for CSARDRGASGYTGELFF.

The sample holds a few counts of this clonotype. The chain joins TRBV7-9 to TRBJ2-3; unclear D gene. The V and J ends lost 5 bases and 0 bases respectively, with 12 bases between them. This CDR3 region has 15 residues. Germline CDR1 and CDR2: SEHNR and FQNEAQ (reference sequence). The CDR3 loop reads CASSLVGYSTDTQYF. The CDR3 bases are TGTGCCAGCAGCCTAGTCGGATATAGCACAGATACGCAGTATTTT.

This chain's CDR3 is CSVEAQGYTGELFF. In DNA form, the CDR3 reads TGCAGCGTTGAGGCACAGGGGTACACCGGGGAGCTGTTTTTT. V is TRBV29-1 and J is TRBJ2-2; 7 nucleotides line up with TRBD1. With V trimmed by 3 bases and J by 3 bases, 4 bases remained unmatched. This CDR3 spans 14 amino acids. CDR1 and CDR2 from the germline V gene are SQVTM and ANQGSEA.

This clonotype was seen a handful of times. The V gene is TRBV9, the J gene TRBJ2-7; tentatively, D is TRBD2 (5 bases). Trimming removed 3 bases from V and 5 bases from J, with 12 bases in between. The CDR3 runs 13 residues. Per germline, CDR1 SGDLS and CDR2 YYNGEE. CDR3 residues: CASSEPTGNEQYF. The CDR3 DNA is TGTGCCAGCAGCGAGCCCACGGGGAACGAGCAGTACTTC.

The V and J genes are TRBV4-1 and TRBJ1-1; D is unresolved. V gave up 3 bases and J gave up 4 bases, with 15 bases separating them. The germline V gene encodes CDR1 MGHRA and CDR2 YSYEKL. This CDR3 region has 15 residues. The CDR3 here is CASSQREWGSTEAFF. In nucleotides, the CDR3 is TGCGCCAGCAGCCAGCGGGAGTGGGGTAGCACTGAAGCTTTCTTT.

The chain carries TRBV3-1 and TRBJ2-1, with 10 bases identical to TRBD1. Germline CDR1 and CDR2: LGHDT and YNNKEL (reference sequence). This CDR3 is built from 14 residues. V trimming: 3 bases; J trimming: 9 bases; junction bases outside the gene matches: 5. DNA for the CDR3: TGTGCCAGCAGCCAGTCGGGACAGGGGACTGAGCAGTTCTTC. This translates into CASSQSGQGTEQFF.

This clonotype has ten or more counts. V gene TRBV5-6 combines with J gene TRBJ2-7; a weak D match, TRBD2 (5 bases). Germline V gene data show CDR1 as SGHDT and CDR2 as YYEEEE. With 4 bases removed from V and 3 bases from J, the gap between germline ends came to 14 bases. The CDR3 has 14 residues. The CDR3: CASSPGVGGYEQYF. In DNA form, the CDR3 reads TGTGCCAGCAGCCCCGGGGTCGGCGGCTACGAGCAGTACTTC. Full variable domain (rest looked up from reference TRBV5-6 and TRBJ2-7): DAGVTQSPTHLIKTRGQQVTLRCSPKSGHDTVSWYQQALGQGPQFIFQYYEEEERQRGNFPDRFSGHQFPNYSSELNVNALLLGDSALYLCASSPGVGGYEQYFGPGTRLTVT.

This clonotype was found a few times. This chain connects TRBV20-1 to TRBJ1-5, with unresolved D. The CDR3 is 15 amino acids. Germline V CDR1 and CDR2: DFQATT, SNEGSKA (reference sequence). V was trimmed by 6 bases and J by 7 bases, leaving 22 bases between them. Here the CDR3 DNA reads TGCAGTGCCGACGGTCGAGGAAACAGTTGGCAGCCCCAGCATTTT. Translating it yields CSADGRGNSWQPQHF.

At least ten counts were recorded for this clonotype. V is TRBV11-2 and J is TRBJ2-1; either TRBD1 or TRBD2 may supply D (5 bases each). The CDR3 is made up of 17 amino acids. From germline, CDR1 is SGHAT and CDR2 FQNNGV. The ends were cut back, 4 bases at V and 2 bases at J, with 18 bases in the middle. Here the CDR3 reads CASSSLTGLAPYNEQFF. The CDR3 bases are TGTGCCAGCAGCTCCCTAACAGGATTAGCGCCCTACAATGAGCAGTTCTTC.